This T cell receptor (beta chain) was obtained from a study of T cells in Graves' hyperthyroidism and ophthalmopathy. Template material for amplifying TCR beta CDR3 regions consisted of RNA transcripts. Initially, a first-round RT-PCR of the TCR CDR3 employed the HTBI primer set. Each CDR3 protein gets one entry after TCRdb re-called the multiplex PCR reads with MiXCR. The sample has hundreds of thousands of distinct CDR3 sequences; approximately 14% are singletons. Study outcomes and limitations: Most clonotypes expanded in thyroid above 0.001 were likewise present in blood.

The germline CDR1 and CDR2 sequences are KGHDR and SFDVKD. This CDR3 has 16 residues. This clonotype was seen a few times. Its target is unknown. A junction end diverges from the germline sequence, so it may reflect a read error. What was sequenced was blood. V gene TRBV24-1 combines with J gene TRBJ1-2, with D tentatively TRBD1 (5 bases). The receptor was isolated from a man in his late teens or twenties with Graves' ophthalmopathy. The CDR3, as DNA: TGTGCCACCCGTGATTCCAGGGCTGAGCCGTACTATGGCTACACCTTC. Protein sequence: CATRDSRAEPYYGYTF.